The clone carrying this T cell receptor (beta chain) was observed a handful of times. What it binds is not known. The sample's time point: week 47, end of study. Each dose of the vaccine consisted of 300 ug of mutant IDH1 20-mer peptide, with topical imiquimod. Data came from immunoSEQ multiplex PCR; TCRdb stores just in-frame clones and leaves some out. The profile shows about 31,000 clones, approximately 90% of them singletons. V lost 7 bases, J lost 4 bases, and 14 bases lay in between. This CDR3 has 14 residues. Germline loops: CDR1 MNHNS, CDR2 SASEGT. These data are taken from a study of a mutant IDH1 vaccine in newly diagnosed glioma. As for the study in general: Week 35 brought visit V12, which was followed by visit V13 at week 47.

Study-level findings and limits: Immune responses arising from the vaccine appeared in roughly 95% of patients. Pseudoprogression seemed unrelated to changes in top peripheral T cell clonotypes.

The specimen was PBMCs, collected from a glioma patient whose treatment included an IDH1 peptide vaccine. The receptor was isolated from a woman in her 40s with glioma. The chain links TRBV6-1 to TRBJ1-5; D is unclear. CDR3 coding DNA: TGTGCCAGCAAGAAGGGCCAACAAAATCAGCCCCAGCATTTT. As protein: CASKKGQQNQPQHF.